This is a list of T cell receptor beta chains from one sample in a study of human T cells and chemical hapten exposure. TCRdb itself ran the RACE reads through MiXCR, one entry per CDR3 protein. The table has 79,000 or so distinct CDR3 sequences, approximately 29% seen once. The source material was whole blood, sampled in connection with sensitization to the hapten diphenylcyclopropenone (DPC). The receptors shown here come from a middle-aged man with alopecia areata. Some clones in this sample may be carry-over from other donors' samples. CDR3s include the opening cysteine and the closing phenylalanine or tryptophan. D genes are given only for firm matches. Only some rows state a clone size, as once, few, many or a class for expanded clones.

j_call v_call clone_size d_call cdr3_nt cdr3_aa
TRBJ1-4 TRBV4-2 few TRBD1 TGTGCCAGCAGCCAAAGTATGGGACAGGGGGATGAAAAACTGTTTTTT CASSQSMGQGDEKLFF
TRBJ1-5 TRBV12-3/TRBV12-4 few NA TGTGCCAGCAGTTTAGGGACGCCCGCCAATCAGCCCCAGCATTTT CASSLGTPANQPQHF
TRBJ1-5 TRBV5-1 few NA TGCGCCAGCAGCTTGGCTCCAGGTAGGGGTCAGCCCCAGCATTTT CASSLAPGRGQPQHF
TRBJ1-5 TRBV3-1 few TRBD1 TGTGCCAGCAGCGACAGGGGATTAAATCAGCCCCAGCATTTT CASSDRGLNQPQHF
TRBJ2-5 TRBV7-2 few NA TGTGCCAGCAGCTTAGGCGTGAAAGAGACCCAGTACTTC CASSLGVKETQYF
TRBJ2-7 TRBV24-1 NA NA TGTGCCACCAGTGACAGTCCCCGGACTAAGACCTACGAGCAGTACTTC CATSDSPRTKTYEQYF
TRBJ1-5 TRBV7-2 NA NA TGTGCCAGCAGCCGGGCCCTAAATCAGCCCCAGCATTTT CASSRALNQPQHF
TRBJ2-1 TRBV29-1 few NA TGCAGCGTTCAAAGAGGCTACAATGAGCAGTTCTTC CSVQRGYNEQFF
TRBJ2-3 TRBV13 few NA TGTGCCAGCAGCTTACTAAAGAGAGGTCAACGCACAGATACGCAGTATTTT CASSLLKRGQRTDTQYF
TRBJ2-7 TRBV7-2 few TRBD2 TGTGCCAGCAGCTTAGAGGTAGCGGGAGCTATGCCCTACGAGCAGTACTTC CASSLEVAGAMPYEQYF
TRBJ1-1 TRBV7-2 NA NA TGTGCCAGCAGCTTAGTGATTCGCGGCACTGAAGCTTTCTTT CASSLVIRGTEAFF
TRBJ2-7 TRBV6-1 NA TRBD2 TGTGCCAGCAGTGACAGGACTAGCGGGAGTTTCGAGCAGTACTTC CASSDRTSGSFEQYF
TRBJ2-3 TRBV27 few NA TGTGCCAGCAGTGGGGCGGGGAATACGCAGTATTTT CASSGAGNTQYF
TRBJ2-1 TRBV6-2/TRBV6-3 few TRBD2 TGTGCCAGCAGTTACTCGGGGCTAGCGGGGTACAATGAGCAGTTCTTC CASSYSGLAGYNEQFF
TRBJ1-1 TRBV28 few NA TGTGCCAGCAGTTTTTTGTCGGGCACTGAAGCTTTCTTT CASSFLSGTEAFF
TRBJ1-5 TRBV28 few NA TGTGCCAGCAGTTTAGGGGAATATAGCAATCAGCCCCAGCATTTT CASSLGEYSNQPQHF
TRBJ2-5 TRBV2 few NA TGTGCCAGCAGTGAAGAGACCCAGTACTTC CASSEETQYF
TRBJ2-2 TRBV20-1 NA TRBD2 TGCAGTGCTACCTCAGCGGGAGATCCCACCGGGGAGCTGTTTTTT CSATSAGDPTGELFF
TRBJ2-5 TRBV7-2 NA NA TGTGCCAGCAGCTTAGGTCAGGAGACCCAGTACTTC CASSLGQETQYF
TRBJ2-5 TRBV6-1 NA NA TGTGCCAGCAGTGAAGCTATTTCGAATATCGAGACCCAGTACTTC CASSEAISNIETQYF
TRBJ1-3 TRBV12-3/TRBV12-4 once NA TGTGCCAGCAGTTTAGAGTTTCTCTCTGGAAACACCATATATTTT CASSLEFLSGNTIYF
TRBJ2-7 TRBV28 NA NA TGTGCCAGCCGAAGCCTAAATGTCGGGTGGGAGCAGTACTTC CASRSLNVGWEQYF
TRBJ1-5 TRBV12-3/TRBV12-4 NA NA TGTGCCAGCAGCGCCAGCGGACTTTATAGCAATCAGCCCCAGCATTTT CASSASGLYSNQPQHF
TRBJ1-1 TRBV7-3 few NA TGTGCCAGCAGCCCCCAAGGAGGGGGCACTGAAGCTTTCTTT CASSPQGGGTEAFF
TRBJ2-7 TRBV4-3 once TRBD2 TGCGCCAGCAGCGATGGGACTAGCGGGAGTTCTACCTTAAGGCAGTACTTC CASSDGTSGSSTLRQYF
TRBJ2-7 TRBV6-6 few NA TGTGCCAGCAGTTACTCGGCAGGCAACCCCTTCGAGCAGTACTTC CASSYSAGNPFEQYF
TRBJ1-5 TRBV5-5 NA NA TGTGCCAGCAGCTTGGCGGGAGGGAGACAGGCCGGTCAGCCCCAGCATTTT CASSLAGGRQAGQPQHF
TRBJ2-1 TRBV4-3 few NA TGCGCCAGCAGCCCATGGGGTGGGGCGGGTCCAAGCCTCCTGGGTAATGAGCAGTTCTTC CASSPWGGAGPSLLGNEQFF
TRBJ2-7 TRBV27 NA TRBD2 TGTGCCAGCAGTTTGGGAGGGACGGACCTGGACGAGCAGTACTTC CASSLGGTDLDEQYF
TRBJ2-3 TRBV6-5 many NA TGTGCCAGCAGTTACTCACGGGCCGGCACAGATACGCAGTATTTT CASSYSRAGTDTQYF
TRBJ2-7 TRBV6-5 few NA TGTGCCAGCAGCCCCACTAGGGGCCCCACCGAGCAGTACTTC CASSPTRGPTEQYF
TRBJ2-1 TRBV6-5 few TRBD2 TGTGCCAGCAGTTATTTGACTAGCGGGAGGCCCGGTGAGCAGTTCTTC CASSYLTSGRPGEQFF
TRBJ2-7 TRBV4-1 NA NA TGCGCCAGCAGCCAAGGACAGTCTGGCTCCTACGAGCAGTACTTC CASSQGQSGSYEQYF
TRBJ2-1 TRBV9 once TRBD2 TGTGCCAGCAGCGTCAAATCCGTTAGCGGGCTTTACAATGAGCAGTTCTTC CASSVKSVSGLYNEQFF
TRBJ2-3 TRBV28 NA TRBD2 TGTGCCAGCAGTTTTCTGCTAGCGGGGACAGATACGCAGTATTTT CASSFLLAGTDTQYF
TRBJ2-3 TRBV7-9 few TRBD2 TGTGCCAGCAGCTTACGCGCGGGAGCCACAGATACGCAGTATTTT CASSLRAGATDTQYF
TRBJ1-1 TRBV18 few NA TGTGCCAGCTCACCACAGCTGAACACTGAAGCTTTCTTT CASSPQLNTEAFF
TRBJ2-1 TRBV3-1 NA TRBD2 TGTGCCAGCAGCCAAGATGCGGGGGGCCACAATGAGCAGTTCTTC CASSQDAGGHNEQFF
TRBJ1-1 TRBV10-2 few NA TGCGCCAGCAGTGAGTCCCGGGGTGACACTGAAGCTTTCTTT CASSESRGDTEAFF
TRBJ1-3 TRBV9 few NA TGTGCCAGCAGCGCCGACAGGCAGAAGGGAAACACCGTATATTTT CASSADRQKGNTVYF
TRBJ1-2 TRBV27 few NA TGTGCCAGCAGTTCCAGGGGACCCAGTACCTATGGCTACACCTTC CASSSRGPSTYGYTF
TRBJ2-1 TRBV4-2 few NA TGTGCCAGCAGCCAAGAGCGGGAAGCGCCCTACAATGAGCAGTTCTTC CASSQEREAPYNEQFF
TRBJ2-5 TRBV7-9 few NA TGTGCCAGCAGCTTAGTTCATCCTTTAGAGACCCAGTACTTC CASSLVHPLETQYF
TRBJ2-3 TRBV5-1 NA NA TGCGCCAGCAGCTCGCAGGACAGCAGCACAGATACGCAGTATTTT CASSSQDSSTDTQYF